This is a list of T cell receptor beta chains from one sample in a study of blood T cell repertoires in COVID-19. The repertoire was sequenced with immunoSEQ multiplex PCR; TCRdb's copy has only in-frame clones and lacks some. This table holds a few hundred thousand clones, approximately 88% found once. Sequencing was done on a sample of PBMCs or T cells enriched from blood (not recorded which). All receptors derive from a middle-aged woman who had recovered from COVID-19. Both conserved end residues are part of each CDR3.

v_gene	len	j_gene	CDR3aa
TRBV4-1	16	TRBJ2-2	CASSQGTGGITGELFF
TRBV4-1	16	TRBJ2-7	CASSQEETGVSYEQYF
TRBV19	14	TRBJ1-4	CASSSQGKNEKLFF
TRBV30	13	TRBJ1-2	CAWSSQGNYGYTF
TRBV4-3	14	TRBJ1-2	CASSFSGTGIGYTF
TRBV5-5	14	TRBJ1-2	CASGEVGVGYGYTF
TRBV11-2	16	TRBJ2-5	CASSLGGGAYQETQYF
TRBV19	21	TRBJ2-7	CASNSEDMAQCRASGTYEQYF
TRBV19	14	TRBJ1-2	CASSRGRGNYGYTF
TRBV19	17	TRBJ1-5	CASSIGSAGPDNQPQHF
TRBV27	12	TRBJ1-2	CASSSDRVGYTF